This is a list of T cell receptor beta chains from one sample in a study of blood T cell repertoires in COVID-19. Sequenced by immunoSEQ multiplex PCR; TCRdb stores in-frame clones only, minus some. This table holds approximately 200,000 clones, about four fifths found once. Material for sequencing was PBMCs or T cells enriched from blood (not recorded which). The receptors were sampled from a woman aged 40 to 50 with acute COVID-19. Each CDR3 is given with its conserved first and last residue.

j_call,v_call,cdr3_aa
TRBJ2-7,TRBV28,CASLEQGALSSYEQYF
TRBJ1-1,TRBV4-1,CASSHFWGLENTEAFF
TRBJ1-2,TRBV11-1,CASSSRGSAALGGYTF
TRBJ2-7,TRBV9,CASSVGPETYEQYF
TRBJ1-4,TRBV28,CASRAQGQGREKLFF
TRBJ2-3,TRBV4-3,CASSQDFQADTQYF
TRBJ1-2,TRBV6-5,CASSPDRGPNYGYTF
TRBJ1-3,TRBV10-3,CATRQGANTIYF
TRBJ2-1,TRBV18,CASSPPVTSGGDNEQFF
TRBJ2-7,TRBV29-1,CSVRPGGSYEQYF
TRBJ1-1,TRBV9,CASSAQTTDYTEAFF
TRBJ1-1,TRBV10-2,CASRGSSSTEAFF
TRBJ2-3,TRBV12-3/TRBV12-4,CASSTGSDTQYF